There are many counts of the clone carrying this TCR beta chain. Its target is not known. These data originate in a study of T cells in Graves' hyperthyroidism and ophthalmopathy. RNA transcripts yielded amplified TCR beta CDR3 regions. The TCR CDR3 first-round RT-PCR relied on the HTBI primer set. TCRdb re-analysed the multiplex PCR reads in MiXCR, keeping a single row per CDR3 protein. The data contain some 690,000 distinct CDR3 sequences, 15% to 20% of them seen just once; the ten biggest clones take up roughly a sixth. J was trimmed by 8 bases and V by 3 bases; bases with no gene match: 18. CDR3 size: 17 residues. Overall study results and limits: A 13 V-J model separated ophthalmopathy from stable hyperthyroidism.

This clonotype was sampled from a man in his fifties with Graves' hyperthyroidism. The chain is built from TRBV12-3 or TRBV12-4 and TRBJ1-2; 7 bases fit TRBD1. The sequenced sample consisted of blood. CDR3 in DNA: TGTGCCAGCAGTTTTAGCCACCCCCTGGACAGGAAAGACGGCTACACCTTC. Its translation: CASSFSHPLDRKDGYTF.